This entry lists 17 T cell receptor beta chains sequenced from one sample in a study of shared clonotypes between healthy human individuals. Clones were read by immunoSEQ multiplex PCR, and TCRdb kept only the in-frame ones, dropping some. The table lists about 2.1 million clones, 90% to 95% of them singletons, with 1.5% to 2% in the top ten. Positive CCR7 selection of CD45RO-negative cells yielded the naive CD8 cells, and terminally differentiated effector memory CD45RA+ cells were excluded. Sequencing was performed on naive CD8+ T cells from PBMCs. The source is a man aged 18-30 years in good health. Some clones in this sample may be carry-over from other donors' samples.

This clone showed up just a few times. The rearrangement uses TRBV28 and TRBJ1-1; perhaps TRBD1 as D (6 bases). CDR1 and CDR2 (germline): MDHEN, SYDVKM. The CDR3 has 16 residues. V lost 1 base, J lost 0 bases, and 12 bases lay in between. CDR3 in DNA: TGTGCCAGCAGTTTATTACCGGACAGACTGAACACTGAAGCTTTCTTT. Translated: CASSLLPDRLNTEAFF.

The chain has TRBV19 and TRBJ1-4; unclear D gene. This CDR3 spans 18 amino acids. V lost 4 bases, J lost 6 bases, and 24 bases lay in between. Germline values: CDR1 LNHDA, CDR2 SQIVND (reference sequence). The CDR3 reads CASSTPPRASGPDEKLFF. The CDR3 DNA sequence: TGTGCCAGTAGTACACCCCCGCGGGCTAGCGGTCCGGATGAAAAACTGTTTTTT.

The chain recombines TRBV28 with TRBJ2-5, with TRBD1 identical over 7 bases. The CDR3 consists of 15 residues. After removal of 3 bases from V and 5 bases from J, the junction contained 9 bases not matched to a gene. Germline loops: CDR1 MDHEN, CDR2 SYDVKM. Here the CDR3 DNA reads TGTGCCAGCAGTTTTTCCCCTACAGGGGACGAGACCCAGTACTTC. It yields the protein CASSFSPTGDETQYF.

The table lists this clone with a count of one. This chain uses TRBV27 with TRBJ2-7, with a possible D match to TRBD2 (6 bases). With 5 bases removed from V and 2 bases from J, the gap between germline ends came to 13 bases. Germline assignment: CDR1 MNHEY and CDR2 SMNVEV (reference sequence). The CDR3 spans 14 residues. As DNA, the CDR3 is TGTGCCAGCAGTCTGGCGGGACTTACCTACGAGCAGTACTTC. It encodes CASSLAGLTYEQYF.

CDR3 DNA sequence: TGTGCCACCAGCAGAGCGTCGATGGGCACTGAAGCTTTCTTT. As protein: CATSRASMGTEAFF. The chain recombines TRBV15 with TRBJ1-1; the D is unclear. Trimming removed 1 base at V and 4 bases at J, with 10 bases between. There are 14 residues in the CDR3. Germline-derived CDR1 and CDR2 are LNHNV and YYDKDF (reference sequence). The entire variable domain, with the rest obtained from reference TRBV15 and TRBJ1-1, is as follows: DAMVIQNPRYQVTQFGKPVTLSCSQTLNHNVMYWYQQKSSQAPKLLFHYYDKDFNNEADTPDNFQSRRPNTSFCFLDIRSPGLGDTAMYLCATSRASMGTEAFFGQGTRLTVV.

This clone was seen a single time. This sequence joins TRBV4-1 and TRBJ2-5, with D possibly matching TRBD1 (6 bases). The length of the CDR3 is 14 residues. V was cut by 5 bases and J by 5 bases, with 15 bases left in between. CDR1 and CDR2 from the germline V gene are MGHRA and YSYEKL. As DNA, the CDR3 is TGCGCCAGCAGCACCCAACAGGGTGGGGAGACCCAGTACTTC. Translated, it gives CASSTQQGGETQYF.

The V call is TRBV7-9, the J call TRBJ2-6, with D perhaps matching TRBD1 (6 bases). Germline CDR1 is SEHNR and CDR2 is FQNEAQ (reference sequence). V lost 5 bases and J 1 base, leaving 6 bases between the germline ends. This CDR3 comprises 14 residues. The CDR3 DNA is TGTGCCAGCAGCACAGGGTCTGGGGCCAACGTCCTGACTTTC. It encodes CASSTGSGANVLTF. Filled out from reference TRBV7-9 and TRBJ2-6, the complete variable domain reads DTGVSQNPRHKITKRGQNVTFRCDPISEHNRLYWYRQTLGQGPEFLTYFQNEAQLEKSRLLSDRFSAERPKGSFSTLEIQRTEQGDSAMYLCASSTGSGANVLTFGAGSRLTVL.

The genes are TRBV27 and TRBJ2-7, with D hard to call. Per germline, CDR1 MNHEY and CDR2 SMNVEV (reference sequence). The CDR3 covers 12 residues. V lost 6 bases, J lost 0 bases, and 6 bases lay in between. CDR3 loop: CASRAVSYEQYF. CDR3 nucleotides: TGTGCCAGCAGGGCAGTCTCCTACGAGCAGTACTTC.

The chain carries TRBV5-6 and TRBJ2-7; the match to TRBD2 covers 8 bases. This CDR3 contains 17 residues. Germline V gene sequence: CDR1 SGHDT, CDR2 YYEEEE. Losses at the gene ends were 4 bases for V and 7 bases for J; bases not matched to a gene: 19. The CDR3 protein is CASSARPGLEVPWEQYF. CDR3 sequence (DNA): TGTGCCAGCAGCGCCCGACCGGGACTAGAGGTTCCGTGGGAGCAGTACTTC.

A single count supports this clone. The chain carries TRBV29-1 and TRBJ1-2, with a tentative D call TRBD1 (5 bases). The CDR3 is 11 amino acids. The germline V and J ends were trimmed by 7 bases and 2 bases, with 8 bases remaining between them. Germline V CDR1 and CDR2: SQVTM, ANQGSEA. In DNA form, the CDR3 reads TGCAGCGCTAGACAGAACTATGGCTACACCTTC. Protein sequence: CSARQNYGYTF.

The gene calls are TRBV7-9 and TRBJ2-7; D is uncertain. CDR1 and CDR2 from the germline V gene are SEHNR and FQNEAQ (reference sequence). The CDR3 has 15 residues. Trimming left V 4 bases short and J 5 bases short, with 18 bases between. CDR3 nucleotides: TGTGCCAGCAGCTCGCCGGGCCCCACGGCCCACGAGCAGTACTTC. Encoded protein: CASSSPGPTAHEQYF. Combining the CDR3 with reference TRBV7-9 and TRBJ2-7 gives the whole variable domain DTGVSQNPRHKITKRGQNVTFRCDPISEHNRLYWYRQTLGQGPEFLTYFQNEAQLEKSRLLSDRFSAERPKGSFSTLEIQRTEQGDSAMYLCASSSPGPTAHEQYFGPGTRLTVT.

The chain recombines TRBV4-1 with TRBJ1-1; 9 bases agree with TRBD1. Germline V CDR1 and CDR2: MGHRA, YSYEKL. This CDR3 contains 17 residues. The trim removed 4 bases at V and 3 bases at J, leaving 12 bases unmatched. CDR3 sequence reads: CASSLTGTGRSYTEAFF. CDR3 coding DNA: TGCGCCAGCAGCCTAACCGGGACAGGGCGTTCGTACACTGAAGCTTTCTTT.

About this clone: At the DNA level, this CDR3 is encoded by other sequences in the same sample as well. The V call is TRBV19, the J call TRBJ1-1, with TRBD1 matching 7 bases. Germline V gene sequence: CDR1 LNHDA, CDR2 SQIVND (reference sequence). With V trimmed by 3 bases and J by 0 bases, 1 base remained unmatched. The CDR3 consists of 14 residues. The CDR3 reads CASSMDRLNTEAFF. The CDR3 bases are TGTGCCAGTAGTATGGACAGGCTGAACACTGAAGCTTTCTTT.

V and J are TRBV5-6 and TRBJ2-2; TRBD1 matches at 8 bases. This CDR3 has 15 residues. Germline assignment: CDR1 SGHDT and CDR2 YYEEEE. V lost 4 bases, J lost 1 base, and 3 bases stayed unmatched. Here the CDR3 reads CASSGTGLNTGELFF. The CDR3 DNA is TGTGCCAGCAGCGGGACAGGTCTGAACACCGGGGAGCTGTTTTTT.

This chain uses TRBV2 with TRBJ2-7, with 9 bases aligning to TRBD1. V dropped 5 bases and J dropped 5; count of bases not matched to a gene: 13. The germline gives CDR1 SNHLY, CDR2 FYNNEI. The CDR3 contains 16 residues. CDR3 coding DNA: TGTGCCAGCAGTATAACAAGGGACAGGGCCGGGGACGAGCAGTACTTC. This translates into CASSITRDRAGDEQYF.

In this sample, this clone turned up once. V and J are TRBV7-2 and TRBJ2-7; the D call may be TRBD1 or TRBD2 (5 bases each). Germline CDR1 SGHTA, CDR2 FQGNSA. Trimming removed 9 bases at V and 5 bases at J, with 14 bases between. This CDR3 contains 12 residues. The CDR3 bases are TGTGCCAGTACCTCACTAGGGGACGAGCAGTACTTC. Its protein is CASTSLGDEQYF.

The V gene is TRBV28, the J gene TRBJ2-7; D may be TRBD1 or TRBD2 (7 bases each). CDR3 length equals 16 residues. CDR1 is MDHEN and CDR2 is SYDVKM in the germline V gene. V was pared by 7 bases and J by 4 bases, with 23 bases between. The CDR3 nucleotides read TGTGCCAGCACAGAATTAGGGGGGGCAGGGGGATACGAGCAGTACTTC. It yields the protein CASTELGGAGGYEQYF.